These 29 T cell receptor beta chains were sequenced from one sample in a study of blood T cells in healthy people across ages. Combining a sample-barcoded 5' primer with a J-beta primer mix, a second PCR ran for about 7 to 12 cycles. One entry per CDR3 protein, called by TCRdb with MiXCR from the 5' RACE reads. The data contain over 1,200,000 distinct CDR3 sequences, approximately 63% of them seen just once; the ten biggest clones take up 5.5% to 8%. Specimen: blood. Receptors originate from a man aged 18 to 29 in good health.

V and J are TRBV21-1 and TRBJ1-2. TRBV21-1 is reported as a pseudogene. This CDR3 region has 16 residues. The CDR3 sequence: CASSKGGYFLGGGYTF. In DNA form, the CDR3 reads TGTGCCAGCAGCAAAGGTGGTTACTTTCTGGGAGGAGGCTACACCTTC.

The chain employs TRBV12-3 or TRBV12-4 and TRBJ1-2; no reliable D call. This CDR3 contains 13 residues. The V and J ends lost 6 bases and 4 bases respectively, with 12 bases between them. The CDR3 region has the DNA TGTGCCAGCAGGACGGACGGAATCTATGGCTACACCTTC. Its protein is CASRTDGIYGYTF.

The CDR3 protein is CASSIRDRSNEQYF. The CDR3 DNA reads TGTGCCAGTAGTATCCGGGACAGGTCTAACGAGCAGTACTTC. The V and J genes are TRBV19 and TRBJ2-5, with 8 bases aligning to TRBD1. The J call may be faulty, since TRBJ2-7 better matches the DNA end. This CDR3 comprises 14 residues. Germline assignment: CDR1 LNHDA and CDR2 SQIVND (reference sequence).

This clonotype was seen a few times. The chain employs TRBV7-2 and TRBJ2-5; 8 positions match TRBD1. The CDR3 sequence is 17 residues long. V shed 1 base, J shed 1 base, and the junction held 8 bases outside the gene matches. Germline V gives CDR1 SGHTA, CDR2 FQGNSA. The CDR3: CASSLGAQGAIQETQYF. CDR3 DNA sequence: TGTGCCAGCAGCTTAGGCGCCCAGGGGGCGATCCAAGAGACCCAGTACTTC. The variable domain in full, with the rest retrieved from reference TRBV7-2 and TRBJ2-5, is GAGVSQSPSNKVTEKGKDVELRCDPISGHTALYWYRQSLGQGLEFLIYFQGNSAPDKSGLPSDRFSAERTGGSVSTLTIQRTQQEDSAVYLCASSLGAQGAIQETQYFGPGTRLLVL.

V is TRBV20-1 and J is TRBJ2-1; D might be TRBD1 (6 bases). The CDR3 contains 16 residues. Germline CDR1 and CDR2: DFQATT and SNEGSKA (reference sequence). V was trimmed by 0 bases and J by 0 bases, leaving 12 bases between them. For the CDR3, the DNA is TGCAGTGCTAGAGATGTAGGACAGAACTCCTACAATGAGCAGTTCTTC. This gives the protein CSARDVGQNSYNEQFF.

The chain joins TRBV19 to TRBJ2-1; weak D call: TRBD2 (7 bases). The CDR3 extends over 15 amino acids. V lost 7 bases and J lost 3, with 16 bases in between. CDR1 is LNHDA, CDR2 SQIVND, per germline (reference sequence). This chain's CDR3 is CASTITGRDYNEQFF. The CDR3 bases are TGTGCCAGTACTATCACAGGGAGGGACTACAATGAGCAGTTCTTC.

V usage is TRBV29-1 and J usage is TRBJ1-2; D might be TRBD1 (5 bases). Germline CDR1 reads SQVTM; CDR2 reads ANQGSEA. Deletions cut 5 bases from V and 6 bases from J, with 16 bases between. CDR3 length: 13 amino acids. The CDR3 bases are TGCAGCGTTCTAAACAGGTTAGGGGATGGCTACACCTTC. This translates into CSVLNRLGDGYTF. Complete variable domain (other parts from reference TRBV29-1 and TRBJ1-2): SAVISQKPSRDICQRGTSLTIQCQVDSQVTMMFWYRQQPGQSLTLIATANQGSEATYESGFVIDKFPISRPNLTFSTLTVSNMSPEDSSIYLCSVLNRLGDGYTFGSGTRLTVV.

The chain couples TRBV28 to TRBJ1-5, with a tentative D call TRBD1 (5 bases). The CDR3 sequence is 15 residues long. CDR1 and CDR2 (germline): MDHEN, SYDVKM. Trimming removed 1 base from V and 6 bases from J, with 13 bases in between. CDR3: CASSLFGAGSQPQHF. CDR3 DNA: TGTGCCAGCAGTTTATTCGGGGCAGGGAGTCAGCCCCAGCATTTT. Based on the CDR3 plus reference TRBV28 and TRBJ1-5, the full variable domain is DVKVTQSSRYLVKRTGEKVFLECVQDMDHENMFWYRQDPGLGLRLIYFSYDVKMKEKGDIPEGYSVSREKKERFSLILESASTNQTSMYLCASSLFGAGSQPQHFGDGTRLSIL.

This rearrangement joins TRBV9 to TRBJ2-7; 10 nucleotides line up with TRBD1. The trim removed 3 bases at V and 2 bases at J, leaving 11 bases unmatched. The CDR3 is 17 residues long. CDR1 is SGDLS, CDR2 YYNGEE, per germline. CDR3 amino acids: CASSGSPGTGETYEQYF. In DNA, the CDR3 is TGTGCCAGCAGCGGATCACCCGGGACAGGGGAGACCTACGAGCAGTACTTC.

The chain is built from TRBV6-1 and TRBJ2-5, with 7 bases that match TRBD2. V shed 6 bases and J 3 bases; nucleotides not matched to a gene: 7. This CDR3 has 14 residues. CDR1 is MNHNS, CDR2 SASEGT, per germline. The CDR3 DNA reads as TGTGCCAGCAGCGCCGGGACTACCGAAGAGACCCAGTACTTC. Amino acids: CASSAGTTEETQYF.

This clonotype was observed once. This chain uses TRBV7-9 with TRBJ2-5; 8 positions agree with TRBD1. V lost 5 bases and J lost 5; bases outside the gene matches: 7. Per germline, CDR1 SEHNR and CDR2 FQNEAQ (reference sequence). The CDR3 extends over 14 amino acids. The chain's CDR3 is CASSHTDRVETQYF. The CDR3 DNA follows: TGTGCCAGCAGCCATACGGACAGGGTCGAGACCCAGTACTTC.

This chain uses TRBV29-1 with TRBJ2-3, with TRBD2 as a possible D gene (5 bases). This CDR3 comprises 14 residues. The germline gives CDR1 SQVTM, CDR2 ANQGSEA. V lost 7 bases to trimming and J lost 5 bases, with 19 bases between them. The CDR3 spells CSAYRGGRVDTQYF. The CDR3 DNA is TGCAGCGCCTATCGCGGAGGCCGGGTAGATACGCAGTATTTT.

The sample holds a few counts of this clonotype. The chain employs TRBV27 and TRBJ2-7; no firm D call. Germline V gene data show CDR1 as MNHEY and CDR2 as SMNVEV (reference sequence). This CDR3 is built from 13 residues. V shed 3 bases and J shed 0 bases, with 6 bases lying between them. The CDR3 coding sequence is TGTGCCAGCAGTTTTACAAACTCCTACGAGCAGTACTTC. The encoded protein is CASSFTNSYEQYF.

This rearrangement joins TRBV7-9 to TRBJ2-7; D possibly matches TRBD1 or TRBD2 (5 bases each). The J call is doubtful: the DNA matches TRBJ2-5 better. Germline V gene sequence: CDR1 SEHNR, CDR2 FQNEAQ (reference sequence). The CDR3 has 13 amino acids. Here the CDR3 reads CASSGYGAETQYF. CDR3 bases: TGTGCCAGCAGTGGTTACGGGGCAGAGACCCAGTACTTC.

The chain's CDR3 is CASSYGTEQPQHF. The CDR3 DNA sequence: TGTGCCAGCAGTTACGGGACAGAGCAGCCCCAGCATTTT. The chain couples TRBV6-6 to TRBJ1-5; 7 positions agree with TRBD1. The V gene end was trimmed by 2 bases and the J gene end by 7 bases; junction bases not matched to a gene: 2. The CDR3 loop spans 13 amino acids. CDR1 MNHNY and CDR2 SVGAGI come from the germline V gene (reference sequence).

J is TRBJ2-3 and V is TRBV4-1; TRBD2 agrees at 7 bases. Germline values: CDR1 MGHRA, CDR2 YSYEKL. The CDR3 sequence is 14 residues long. J was trimmed by 2 bases and V by 5 bases; bases with no gene match: 4. CDR3 region: CASSYTSDTDTQYF. The CDR3 DNA reads TGCGCCAGCAGCTACACTAGCGACACAGATACGCAGTATTTT.

The chain recombines TRBV28 with TRBJ2-7; no firm D call. The CDR3 contains 15 residues. The V gene's germline CDR1 is MDHEN and CDR2 SYDVKM. Trimming stripped 5 bases from V and 0 bases from J, with 14 bases between. The CDR3, as DNA: TGTGCCAGCAGTGAGCTATTGGTGCCCTCCTACGAGCAGTACTTC. It codes for CASSELLVPSYEQYF. Supplemented by reference TRBV28 and TRBJ2-7, the full variable domain reads DVKVTQSSRYLVKRTGEKVFLECVQDMDHENMFWYRQDPGLGLRLIYFSYDVKMKEKGDIPEGYSVSREKKERFSLILESASTNQTSMYLCASSELLVPSYEQYFGPGTRLTVT.

The V call is TRBV18, the J call TRBJ2-1, with D hard to call. The ends were cut back, 3 bases at V and 10 bases at J, with 4 bases in the middle. Germline assignment: CDR1 KGHSH and CDR2 LQKENI. The CDR3 is 10 residues long. The CDR3 DNA sequence: TGTGCCAGCTCACCCACCGAGCAGTTCTTC. Its protein product is CASSPTEQFF.

The rearrangement links TRBV21-1 to TRBJ2-1; the table's D call, TRBD1, has no DNA check behind it. TRBV21-1 is flagged as a pseudogene. The CDR3 is made up of 15 amino acids. The chain's CDR3 is CASSTRDRGSDEQFF. The DNA of the CDR3 is TGTGCCAGCAGCACCCGGGACAGGGGTAGCGATGAGCAGTTCTTC.

This clonotype was seen once. The gene calls are TRBV4-1 and TRBJ1-6; 11 nucleotides match TRBD1. The V and J ends lost 3 bases and 9 bases, in that order; junction bases with no gene match: 4. The CDR3 loop spans 15 amino acids. Per germline, CDR1 MGHRA and CDR2 YSYEKL. CDR3 nucleotides: TGCGCCAGCAGCCAGCTGGGACAGGGGGTTTCACCCCTCCACTTT. Its protein is CASSQLGQGVSPLHF.

This chain joins TRBV15 and TRBJ2-2; 7 bases align to TRBD1. The CDR3 is made up of 16 amino acids. In germline, CDR1 is LNHNV, CDR2 YYDKDF (reference sequence). V was clipped by 7 bases and J by 5 bases; unmatched bases: 13. The CDR3 spells CATTPGGQLFTGELFF. DNA of the CDR3: TGTGCCACCACCCCAGGGGGACAGTTATTTACCGGGGAGCTGTTTTTT.

The rearrangement uses TRBV3-1 and TRBJ1-1, with TRBD1 matching over 7 bases. Germline values: CDR1 LGHDT, CDR2 YNNKEL (reference sequence). Trimming removed 1 base from V and 1 base from J; junction bases left unmatched: 3. There are 15 residues in the CDR3. The CDR3 bases are TGTGCCAGCAGCCAAGTCGGGACAGAGAACACTGAAGCTTTCTTT. The encoded protein is CASSQVGTENTEAFF.

The chain couples TRBV7-9 to TRBJ2-4; no reliable D call. This CDR3 spans 12 amino acids. The germline V gene has CDR1 SEHNR and CDR2 FQNEAQ (reference sequence). V was shortened by 1 base and J by 14 bases, with 12 bases between the two germline ends. Here the CDR3 reads CASSLGPTPKYF. DNA for the CDR3: TGTGCCAGCAGCTTAGGCCCCACTCCAAAGTACTTC.

The rearrangement uses TRBV20-1 and TRBJ2-1; TRBD1 might be the D (6 bases). In germline, CDR1 is DFQATT, CDR2 SNEGSKA (reference sequence). Trimming left V 0 bases short and J 2 bases short, with 14 bases between. The CDR3 runs 16 residues. Here the CDR3 reads CSARDSGALTYNEQFF. CDR3 DNA sequence: TGCAGTGCTAGAGACTCAGGGGCCCTAACCTACAATGAGCAGTTCTTC.

The chain couples TRBV18 to TRBJ2-7, with a tentative D call TRBD1 (6 bases). The CDR3 is made up of 16 amino acids. The V gene's germline CDR1 is KGHSH and CDR2 LQKENI. V was trimmed by 2 bases and J by 3 bases, leaving 17 bases between them. CDR3: CASSPGAPGQGYEQYF. CDR3 nucleotide sequence: TGTGCCAGCTCACCAGGTGCCCCGGGACAAGGCTACGAGCAGTACTTC. The full variable domain, in which reference TRBV18 and TRBJ2-7 provide the parts outside the CDR3, is NAGVMQNPRHLVRRRGQEARLRCSPMKGHSHVYWYRQLPEEGLKFMVYLQKENIIDESGMPKERFSAEFPKEGPSILRIQQVVRGDSAAYFCASSPGAPGQGYEQYFGPGTRLTVT.

The J gene is TRBJ2-3, the V gene TRBV4-1; D uncertain. The CDR3 runs to 16 residues. The V gene's germline CDR1 is MGHRA and CDR2 YSYEKL. Trimming left V 2 bases short and J 2 bases short, with 14 bases between. CDR3 in DNA: TGCGCCAGCAGCCAAATAAACAGCCAGTACACAGATACGCAGTATTTT. Amino acids: CASSQINSQYTDTQYF.

The chain employs TRBV28 and TRBJ2-3; the D gene is possibly TRBD2 (5 bases). The germline V gene has CDR1 MDHEN and CDR2 SYDVKM. The ends were cut back, 6 bases at V and 2 bases at J, with 12 bases in the middle. The CDR3 consists of 14 residues. The CDR3 DNA reads TGTGCCAGCAGGGAGAGAGGGCCCACAGATACGCAGTATTTT. Residues: CASRERGPTDTQYF.

The CDR3 DNA reads as TGCAGTGCTAGATTTCCCTACGAGCAGTACTTC. Protein: CSARFPYEQYF. The V gene is TRBV20-1, the J gene TRBJ2-7; no clear D gene. This CDR3 has 11 residues. In germline, CDR1 is DFQATT, CDR2 SNEGSKA (reference sequence). Trimming stripped 2 bases from V and 2 bases from J, with 4 bases between.

V usage is TRBV4-1 and J usage is TRBJ2-7; tentatively, D is TRBD1 or TRBD2 (6 bases each). Trimming took 1 base from V and 4 from J, leaving 17 bases between them. The germline V gene has CDR1 MGHRA and CDR2 YSYEKL. This CDR3 comprises 16 residues. DNA for the CDR3: TGCGCCAGCAGCCAAGCCAACAGGGAGGATGGGTACGAGCAGTACTTC. It yields the protein CASSQANREDGYEQYF.